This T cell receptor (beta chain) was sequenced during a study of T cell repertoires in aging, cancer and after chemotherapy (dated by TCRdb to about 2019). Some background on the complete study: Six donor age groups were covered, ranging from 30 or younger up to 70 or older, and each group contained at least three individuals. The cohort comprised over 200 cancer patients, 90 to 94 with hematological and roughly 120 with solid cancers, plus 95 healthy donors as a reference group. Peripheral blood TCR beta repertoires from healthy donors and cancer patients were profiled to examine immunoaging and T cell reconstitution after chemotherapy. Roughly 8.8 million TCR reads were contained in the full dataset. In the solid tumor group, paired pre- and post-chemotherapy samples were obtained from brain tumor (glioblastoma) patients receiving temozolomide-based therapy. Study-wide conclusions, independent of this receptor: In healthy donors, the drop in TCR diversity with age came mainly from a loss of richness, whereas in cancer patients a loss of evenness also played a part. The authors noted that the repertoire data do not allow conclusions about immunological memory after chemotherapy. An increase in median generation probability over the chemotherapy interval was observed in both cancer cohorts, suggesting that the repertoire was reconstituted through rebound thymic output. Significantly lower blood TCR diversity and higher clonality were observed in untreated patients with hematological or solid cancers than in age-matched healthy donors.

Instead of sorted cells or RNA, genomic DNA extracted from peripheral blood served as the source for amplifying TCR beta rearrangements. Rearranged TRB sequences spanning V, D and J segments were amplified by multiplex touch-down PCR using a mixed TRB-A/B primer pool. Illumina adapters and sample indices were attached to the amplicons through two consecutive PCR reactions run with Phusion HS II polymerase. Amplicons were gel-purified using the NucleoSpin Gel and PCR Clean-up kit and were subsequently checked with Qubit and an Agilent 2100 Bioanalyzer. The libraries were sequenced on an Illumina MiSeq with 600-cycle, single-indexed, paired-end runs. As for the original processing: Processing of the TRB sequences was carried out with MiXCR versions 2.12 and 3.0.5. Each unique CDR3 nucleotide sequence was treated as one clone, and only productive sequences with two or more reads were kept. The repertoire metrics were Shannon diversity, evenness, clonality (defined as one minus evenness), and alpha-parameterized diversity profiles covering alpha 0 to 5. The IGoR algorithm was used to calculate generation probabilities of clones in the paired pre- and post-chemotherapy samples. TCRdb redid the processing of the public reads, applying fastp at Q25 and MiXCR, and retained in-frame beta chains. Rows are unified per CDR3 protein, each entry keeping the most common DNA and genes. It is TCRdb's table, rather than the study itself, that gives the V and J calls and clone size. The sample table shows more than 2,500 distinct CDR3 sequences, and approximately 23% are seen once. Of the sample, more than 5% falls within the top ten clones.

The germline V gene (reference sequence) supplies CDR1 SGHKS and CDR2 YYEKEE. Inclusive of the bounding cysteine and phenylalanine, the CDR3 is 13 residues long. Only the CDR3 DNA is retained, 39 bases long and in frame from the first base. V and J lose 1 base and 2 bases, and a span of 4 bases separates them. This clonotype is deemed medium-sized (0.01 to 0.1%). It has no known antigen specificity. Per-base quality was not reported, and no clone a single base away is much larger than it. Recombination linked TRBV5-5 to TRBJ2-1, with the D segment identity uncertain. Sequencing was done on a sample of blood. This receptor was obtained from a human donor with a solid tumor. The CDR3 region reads CASSLWPYNEQFF. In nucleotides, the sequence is TGTGCCAGCAGCTTGTGGCCCTACAATGAGCAGTTCTTC.